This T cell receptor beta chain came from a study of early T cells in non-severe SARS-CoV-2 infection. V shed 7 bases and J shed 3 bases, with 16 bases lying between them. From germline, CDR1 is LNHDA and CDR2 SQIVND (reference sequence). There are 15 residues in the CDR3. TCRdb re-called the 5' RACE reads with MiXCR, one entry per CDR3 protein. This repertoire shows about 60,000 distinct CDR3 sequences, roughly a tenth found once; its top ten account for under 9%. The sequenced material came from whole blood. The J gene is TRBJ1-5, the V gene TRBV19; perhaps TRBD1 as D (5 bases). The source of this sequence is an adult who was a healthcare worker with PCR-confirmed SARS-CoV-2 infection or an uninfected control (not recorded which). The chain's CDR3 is CASTNLDSDNQPQHF. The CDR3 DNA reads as TGTGCCAGTACCAATCTCGACAGCGACAATCAGCCCCAGCATTTT.